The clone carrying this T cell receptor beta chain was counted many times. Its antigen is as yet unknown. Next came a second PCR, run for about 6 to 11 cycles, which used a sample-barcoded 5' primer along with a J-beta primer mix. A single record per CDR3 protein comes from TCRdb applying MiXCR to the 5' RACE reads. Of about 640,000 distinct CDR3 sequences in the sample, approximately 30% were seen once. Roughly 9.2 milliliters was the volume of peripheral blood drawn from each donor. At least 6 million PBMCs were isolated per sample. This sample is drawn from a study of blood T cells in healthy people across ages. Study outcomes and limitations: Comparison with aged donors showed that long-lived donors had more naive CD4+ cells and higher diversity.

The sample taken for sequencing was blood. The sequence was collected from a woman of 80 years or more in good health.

The CDR3 DNA follows: TGTGCCAGCAGCTTTAGCGGGGGGCCCAGCTCCTACAATGAGCAGTTCTTC. Translation: CASSFSGGPSSYNEQFF. The V call is TRBV7-9, the J call TRBJ2-1; 10 positions match TRBD2. This CDR3 is built from 17 residues. The germline V gene encodes CDR1 SEHNR and CDR2 FQNEAQ (reference sequence). Trimming removed 3 bases from V and 0 bases from J; junction bases left unmatched: 5.